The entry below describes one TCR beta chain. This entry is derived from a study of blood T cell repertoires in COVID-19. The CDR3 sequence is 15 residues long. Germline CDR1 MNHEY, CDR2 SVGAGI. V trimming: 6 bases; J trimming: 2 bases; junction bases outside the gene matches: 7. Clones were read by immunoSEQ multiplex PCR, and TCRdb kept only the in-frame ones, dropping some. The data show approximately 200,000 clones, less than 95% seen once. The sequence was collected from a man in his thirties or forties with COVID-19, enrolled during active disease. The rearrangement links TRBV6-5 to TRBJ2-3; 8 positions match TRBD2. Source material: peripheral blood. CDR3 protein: CASSGGAPHTDTQYF. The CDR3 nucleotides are TGTGCCAGCAGCGGGGGGGCGCCCCACACAGATACGCAGTATTTT.